This T cell receptor beta chain derives from a study of spatial heterogeneity in lung cancer. From the 5' RACE reads, TCRdb called clonotypes with MiXCR, one entry per CDR3 protein. The data show some 17,000 distinct CDR3 sequences, 20% to 25% seen once. This clonotype was observed many times. The time point is: sample taken at primary tumor resection. Whole RNA, which was extracted from tumor, nontumor lung tissue or frozen PBMC, was sequenced without any cell sorting. The TCR comes from a female donor with early-stage non-small cell lung cancer. Sequencing used PBMCs, obtained at surgery.

The CDR3 loop is CATSRDPTSGRTDTQYF. The CDR3 region has the DNA TGTGCCACCAGCAGAGATCCGACTAGCGGTCGCACAGATACGCAGTATTTT. The genes are TRBV15 and TRBJ2-3, with 9 nucleotides matching TRBD2. Germline CDR1 is LNHNV and CDR2 is YYDKDF (reference sequence). The CDR3 totals 17 residues. The V gene end was trimmed by 0 bases and the J gene end by 1 base; junction bases not matched to a gene: 5.